This entry features one TCR beta chain sequence. Its matching antigen is unknown. This sample was included in a study of cytomegalovirus exposure and HLA in healthy donors. General study findings and limits: Listed as cytomegalovirus-associated were 150 to 200 TCR beta chains.

The study ran its PCR with 60 Vbeta and 13 Jbeta primers. Generated by immunoSEQ multiplex PCR, the TCRdb table keeps only in-frame clones and is missing some. The sample has a few hundred thousand clones; roughly 83% are singletons. V lost 0 bases, J lost 1 base, and 10 bases stayed unmatched. The germline V gene has CDR1 SGHNT and CDR2 YYREEE (reference sequence). The CDR3 covers 18 residues. This chain connects TRBV5-4 to TRBJ2-7; 10 bases fit TRBD1. The sequenced material came from PBMCs. The sequence was obtained from a girl aged 10-17 years in good health and CMV-seronegative. The DNA for the CDR3 is TGTGCCAGCAGCTTGGAGTCCGGACAGGGGGTGGTATCCTACGAGCAGTACTTC. Translated, it gives CASSLESGQGVVSYEQYF.